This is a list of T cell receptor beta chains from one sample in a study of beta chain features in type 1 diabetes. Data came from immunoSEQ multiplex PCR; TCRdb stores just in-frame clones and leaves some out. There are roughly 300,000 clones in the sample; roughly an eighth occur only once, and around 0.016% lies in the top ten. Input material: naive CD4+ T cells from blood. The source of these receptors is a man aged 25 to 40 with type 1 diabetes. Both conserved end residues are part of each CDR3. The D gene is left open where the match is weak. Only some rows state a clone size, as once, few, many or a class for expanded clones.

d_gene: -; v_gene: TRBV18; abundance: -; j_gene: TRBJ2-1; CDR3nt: TGTGCCAGCTCACCCGAGGGGGCCTACAATGAGCAGTTCTTC; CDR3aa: CASSPEGAYNEQFF
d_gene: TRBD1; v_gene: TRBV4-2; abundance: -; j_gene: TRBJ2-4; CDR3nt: TGTGCCAGCAGCCCACTCTCGGACAGGGGAGCCAAAAACATTCAGTACTTC; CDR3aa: CASSPLSDRGAKNIQYF
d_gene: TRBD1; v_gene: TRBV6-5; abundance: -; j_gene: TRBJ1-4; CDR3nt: TGTGCCAGCAGTCCGCAGGGGGGAAAACTGTTTTTT; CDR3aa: CASSPQGGKLFF
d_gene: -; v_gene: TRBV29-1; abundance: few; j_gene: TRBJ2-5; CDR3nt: TGCAGCGTTAGTAGGGGCGCAGAGACCCAGTACTTC; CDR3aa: CSVSRGAETQYF
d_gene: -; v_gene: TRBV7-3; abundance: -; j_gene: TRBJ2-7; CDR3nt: TGTGCCAGCAGCTTAAGCCCAACAGCCTACGAGCAGTACTTC; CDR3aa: CASSLSPTAYEQYF
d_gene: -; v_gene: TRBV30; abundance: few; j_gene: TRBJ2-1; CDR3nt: TGTGCCTGGAGTGTACGGGGACTCTACAATGAGCAGTTCTTC; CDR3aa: CAWSVRGLYNEQFF
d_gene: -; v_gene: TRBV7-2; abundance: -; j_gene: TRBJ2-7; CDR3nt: TGTGCCAGCAGCAATTACTATAGTAAGGAGCAGTACTTC; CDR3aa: CASSNYYSKEQYF
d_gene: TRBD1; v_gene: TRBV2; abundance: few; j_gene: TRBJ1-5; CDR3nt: TGTGCCAGCAGTCTCCGGACAGGGGGCAATCAGCCCCAGCATTTT; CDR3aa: CASSLRTGGNQPQHF
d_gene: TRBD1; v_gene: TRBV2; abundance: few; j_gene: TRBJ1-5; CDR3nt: TGTGCCAGCAGTGTACAGGGGCAAAGCAATCAGCCCCAGCATTTT; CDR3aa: CASSVQGQSNQPQHF
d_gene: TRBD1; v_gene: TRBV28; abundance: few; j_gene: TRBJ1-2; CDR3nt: TGTGCCAGCAGGGGACAGCCCCCAGCTAACTATGGCTACACCTTC; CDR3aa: CASRGQPPANYGYTF
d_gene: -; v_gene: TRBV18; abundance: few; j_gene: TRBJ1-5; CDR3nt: TGTGCCAGCTCACCAGGCGGAGGGGAGCCCCAGCATTTT; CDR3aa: CASSPGGGEPQHF
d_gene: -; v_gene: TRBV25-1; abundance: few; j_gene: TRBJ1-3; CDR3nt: TGTGCCAGCAGTCCCTCGACTGGATACTCTGGAAACACCATATATTTT; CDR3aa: CASSPSTGYSGNTIYF
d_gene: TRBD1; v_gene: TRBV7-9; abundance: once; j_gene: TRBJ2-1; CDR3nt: TGTGCCAGCAGCCAACCGACAGGGGGACTTTACAATGAGCAGTTCTTC; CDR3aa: CASSQPTGGLYNEQFF
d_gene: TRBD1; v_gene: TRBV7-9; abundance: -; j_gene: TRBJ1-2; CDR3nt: TGTGCCAGCAGCCTTCAGGACAGGGGAGGACGCGGCTACACCTTC; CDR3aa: CASSLQDRGGRGYTF
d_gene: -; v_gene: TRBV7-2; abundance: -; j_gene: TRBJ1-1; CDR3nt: TGTGCCAGCAGCCAAGACAGGTTAGCTTTCTTT; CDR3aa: CASSQDRLAFF
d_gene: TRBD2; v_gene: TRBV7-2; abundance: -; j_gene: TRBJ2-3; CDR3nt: TGTGCCAGCAGCCCCCGACTAGCGGGCACAGATACGCAGTATTTT; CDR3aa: CASSPRLAGTDTQYF
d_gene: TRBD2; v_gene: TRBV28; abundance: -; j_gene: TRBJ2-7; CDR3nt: TGTGCCAGCAGTTTGGGACTAGCGGCGGCCTACGAGCAGTACTTC; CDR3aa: CASSLGLAAAYEQYF
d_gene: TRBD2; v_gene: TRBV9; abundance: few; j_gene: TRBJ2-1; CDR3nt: TGTGCCAGCAGCGTAGGTCTAGCGGGAAATGCCTACAATGAGCAGTTCTTC; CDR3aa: CASSVGLAGNAYNEQFF
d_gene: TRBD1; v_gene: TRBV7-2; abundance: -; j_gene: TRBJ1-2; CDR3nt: TGTGCCAGCAGCGGACAGGGATTAAACTATGGCTACACCTTC; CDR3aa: CASSGQGLNYGYTF
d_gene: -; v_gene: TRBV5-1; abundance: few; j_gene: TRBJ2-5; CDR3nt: TGCGCCAGCAGCTTGGTGTCCAGTGCAGAGACCCAGTACTTC; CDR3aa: CASSLVSSAETQYF
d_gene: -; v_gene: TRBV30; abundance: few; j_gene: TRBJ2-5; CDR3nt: TGTGCCTGGAGTAGGGGACAAGTGTTCCAAGAGACCCAGTACTTC; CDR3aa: CAWSRGQVFQETQYF
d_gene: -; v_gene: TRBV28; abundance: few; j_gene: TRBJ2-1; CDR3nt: TGTGCCAGCAGTCCTCCCCTTAGCGGAAGCTCCTACAATGAGCAGTTCTTC; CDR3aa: CASSPPLSGSSYNEQFF
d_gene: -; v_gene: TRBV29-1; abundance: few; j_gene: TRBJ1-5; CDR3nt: TGCAGCGTTGAAGTTTTGGAGAATCAGCCCCAGCATTTT; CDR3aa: CSVEVLENQPQHF
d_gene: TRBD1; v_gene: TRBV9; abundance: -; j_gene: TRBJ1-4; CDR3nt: TGTGCCAGCAGCTCCCGACCATTTACAGGGGGAGGCGAAAAACTGTTTTTT; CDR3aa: CASSSRPFTGGGEKLFF
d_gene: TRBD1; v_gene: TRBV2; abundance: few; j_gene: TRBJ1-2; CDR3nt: TGTGCCGGAACGAGGACAGGGGGCGCCGATGGCTACACCTTC; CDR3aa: CAGTRTGGADGYTF
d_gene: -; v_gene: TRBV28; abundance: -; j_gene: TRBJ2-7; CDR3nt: TGTGCCAGCAGTCGAGGGTGGTCGGGATCCTACGAGCAGTACTTC; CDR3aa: CASSRGWSGSYEQYF
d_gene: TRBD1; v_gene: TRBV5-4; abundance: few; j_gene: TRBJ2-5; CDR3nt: TGTGCCAGCAGCATGACAGGGCGGGAGACCCAGTACTTC; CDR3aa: CASSMTGRETQYF
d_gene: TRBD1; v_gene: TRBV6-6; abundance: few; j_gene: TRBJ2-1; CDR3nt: TGTGCCAGCAGTTCCGGGACAGTTCACTACAATGAGCAGTTCTTC; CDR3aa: CASSSGTVHYNEQFF
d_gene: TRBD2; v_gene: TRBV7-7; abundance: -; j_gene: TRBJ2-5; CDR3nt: TGTGCCAGCAGCCGAGGACTAGAAGAGACCCAGTACTTC; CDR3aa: CASSRGLEETQYF
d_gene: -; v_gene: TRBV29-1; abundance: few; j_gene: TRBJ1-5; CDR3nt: TGCAGCGCCTCACAGGGTTTGGGTCAGCCCCAGCATTTT; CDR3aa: CSASQGLGQPQHF
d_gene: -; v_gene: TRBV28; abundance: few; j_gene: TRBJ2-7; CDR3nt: TGTGCCAGCGGGGGCGGGCCCGACTACGAGCAGTACTTC; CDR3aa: CASGGGPDYEQYF
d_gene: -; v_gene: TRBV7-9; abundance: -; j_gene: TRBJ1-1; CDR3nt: TGTGCCAGCAGCTCTCGGACAGATCCTAATTTAGAAGCTTTCTTT; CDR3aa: CASSSRTDPNLEAFF
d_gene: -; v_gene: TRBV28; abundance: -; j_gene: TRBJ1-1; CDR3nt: TGTGCCAGCAGTTTAAGGGGATTCGGCACTGAAGCTTTCTTT; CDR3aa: CASSLRGFGTEAFF
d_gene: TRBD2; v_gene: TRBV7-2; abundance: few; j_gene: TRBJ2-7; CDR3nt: TGTGCCAGCAGCCCACTCGGGACTAGCGGTTACGAGCAGTACTTC; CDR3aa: CASSPLGTSGYEQYF
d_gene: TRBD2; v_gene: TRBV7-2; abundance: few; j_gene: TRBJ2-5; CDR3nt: TGTGCCAGCAGCTTATCGGGAGGGCCCGGGGCGACCCAGTACTTC; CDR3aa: CASSLSGGPGATQYF
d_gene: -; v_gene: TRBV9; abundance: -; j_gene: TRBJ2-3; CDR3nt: TGTGCCAGCAGCGTAGGGGCCCTAGATACGCAGTATTTT; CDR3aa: CASSVGALDTQYF
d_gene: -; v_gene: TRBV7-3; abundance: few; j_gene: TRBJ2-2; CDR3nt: TGTGCCAGCAGCTTAAATAGCGGAGCCAACACCGGGGAGCTGTTTTTT; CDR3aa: CASSLNSGANTGELFF
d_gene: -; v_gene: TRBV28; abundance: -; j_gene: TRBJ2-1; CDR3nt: TGTGCCAGCCGTCATTACGGGGTATCGAACAATGAGCAGTTCTTC; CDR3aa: CASRHYGVSNNEQFF
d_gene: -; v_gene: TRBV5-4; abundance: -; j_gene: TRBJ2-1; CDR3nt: TGTGCCAGCAGCTCCCCGGTTGCCTTACCATCCTACAATGAGCAGTTCTTC; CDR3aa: CASSSPVALPSYNEQFF
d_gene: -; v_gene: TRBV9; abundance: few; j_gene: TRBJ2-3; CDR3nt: TGTGCCAGCAGCGTAGGGCCGGGAGAGGGGATAAGCACAGATACGCAGTATTTT; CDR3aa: CASSVGPGEGISTDTQYF
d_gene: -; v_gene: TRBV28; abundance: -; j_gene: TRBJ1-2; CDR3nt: TGTGCCAGCAGTTCCGGGATGGGTGGCTACACCTTC; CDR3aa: CASSSGMGGYTF
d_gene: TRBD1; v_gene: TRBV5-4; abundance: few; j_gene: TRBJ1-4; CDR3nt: TGTGCCAGCAGCGTGTTCAGGGGGGAAAATGAAAAACTGTTTTTT; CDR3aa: CASSVFRGENEKLFF
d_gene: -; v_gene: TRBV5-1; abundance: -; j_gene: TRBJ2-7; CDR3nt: TGCGCCAGCAGCGTAACAGGCTACGAGCAGTACTTC; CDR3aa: CASSVTGYEQYF
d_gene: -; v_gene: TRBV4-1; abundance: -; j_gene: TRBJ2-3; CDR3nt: TGCGCCAGCAGCCAAGACTCCAGGGACACAGATACGCAGTATTTT; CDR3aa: CASSQDSRDTDTQYF
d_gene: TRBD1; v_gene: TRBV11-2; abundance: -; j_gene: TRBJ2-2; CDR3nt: TGTGCCAGCATTATAGGGGACAGGGGGCGCACCGGGGAGCTGTTTTTT; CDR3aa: CASIIGDRGRTGELFF
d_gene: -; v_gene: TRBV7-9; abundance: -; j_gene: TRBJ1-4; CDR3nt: TGTGCCAGCAGCTTAGACCCCCGGGGCAGGGGATCAACTAATGAAAAACTGTTTTTT; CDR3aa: CASSLDPRGRGSTNEKLFF
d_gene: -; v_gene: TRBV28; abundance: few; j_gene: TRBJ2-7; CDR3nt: TGTGCCAGCAGTTTAGTAGTTTTTTACGAGCAGTACTTC; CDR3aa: CASSLVVFYEQYF
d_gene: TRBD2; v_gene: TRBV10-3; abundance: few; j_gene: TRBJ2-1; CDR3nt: TGTGCCACCAACTTGGGAGGGAGCAATGAGCAGTTCTTC; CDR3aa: CATNLGGSNEQFF
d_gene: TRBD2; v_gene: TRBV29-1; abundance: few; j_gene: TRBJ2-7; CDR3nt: TGCAGCGGGAGGGAGGGGCCGTCCTACGAGCAGTACTTC; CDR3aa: CSGREGPSYEQYF
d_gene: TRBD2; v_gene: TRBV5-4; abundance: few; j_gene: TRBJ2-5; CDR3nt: TGTGCCAGCAGCCTGGGACTAGCAGCCCAAGAGACCCAGTACTTC; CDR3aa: CASSLGLAAQETQYF
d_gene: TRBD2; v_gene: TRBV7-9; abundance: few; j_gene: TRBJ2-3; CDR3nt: TGTGCCAGCAGCTCCTGGACTAGCGGGAGGTCCACAGATACGCAGTATTTT; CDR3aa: CASSSWTSGRSTDTQYF
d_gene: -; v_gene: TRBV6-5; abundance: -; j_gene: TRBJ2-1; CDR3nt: TGTGCCAGCAGGCACCTTTCGGGCAATGAGCAGTTCTTC; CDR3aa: CASRHLSGNEQFF
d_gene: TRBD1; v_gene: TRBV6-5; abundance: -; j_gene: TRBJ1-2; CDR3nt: TGTGCCAGCAGTAGTAAGGGACAGGGGGCCTATGGCTACACCTTC; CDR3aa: CASSSKGQGAYGYTF
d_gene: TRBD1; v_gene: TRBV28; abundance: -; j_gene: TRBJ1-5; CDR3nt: TGTGCCAGCAGTTTAGGACAGGGTAGTCAGCCCCAGCATTTT; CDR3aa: CASSLGQGSQPQHF
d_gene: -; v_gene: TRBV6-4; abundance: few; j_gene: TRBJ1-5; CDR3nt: TGTGCCAGCAGTGACTCGCTAAATCAGCCCCAGCATTTT; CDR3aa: CASSDSLNQPQHF
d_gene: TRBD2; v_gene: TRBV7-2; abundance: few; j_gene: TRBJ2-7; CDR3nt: TGTGCCAGCAGCCTACGCAGCGGGGAATCCTACGAGCAGTACTTC; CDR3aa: CASSLRSGESYEQYF
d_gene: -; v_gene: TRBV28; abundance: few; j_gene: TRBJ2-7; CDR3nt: TGTGCCAGCAGAACCACGACGGGCTACGAGCAGTACTTC; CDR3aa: CASRTTTGYEQYF